This TCR beta chain originates from a study of CD8 T cells in ankylosing spondylitis (dated by TCRdb to the late 2010s). In terms of the full investigation: To find TCR variants linked to disease, the study profiled T cell receptor beta repertoires in ankylosing spondylitis patients and healthy donors. Samples of peripheral blood were taken, and for ankylosing spondylitis patients, synovial fluid was collected as well. The full study cohort was made up of approximately 24 ankylosing spondylitis patients and 108 healthy donors.

A few counts support this clonotype. No antigen is known for it. No base-level quality is on record; no much larger clone is a single base apart. Broad study findings and their caveats: According to the report, matched synovial fluid samples from ankylosing spondylitis patients were significantly enriched for the disease-linked clones. Blood from ankylosing spondylitis patients appeared to be characterized by a TCR beta motif made up of seven or eight highly homologous amino acid variants. The disease-linked clones showed a CD8+ phenotype and occurred at relatively low frequencies in peripheral blood. Some TCR beta motif variants had previously been reported in synovial fluid and blood of reactive arthritis patients, which suggested common disease-initiation mechanisms.

These reads were obtained on an Illumina HiSeq 2500. TCR beta libraries were prepared by quantitative 5'-RACE with molecular barcodes. The authors processed their data as follows. Disease-linked TCR variants were identified with a new computational method built on a probabilistic model of VDJ rearrangement. Clones were called with MiXCR by TCRdb after fastp trimmed the public reads at Q25, and only in-frame beta chains were retained. A single entry per CDR3 protein holds the most common genes and DNA from its merged rows. V and J calls and clone size were set by TCRdb, not the authors. This sample gives 800,000 to 900,000 distinct CDR3 sequences in total; roughly 12% of them show up just once. The ten largest clones add up to 0.45% to 0.6% of the sample. From cysteine to phenylalanine, the CDR3 is 14 amino acids long. The DNA shown is the 42-base CDR3, in frame from base 1. Trimming takes 6 bases off V and 3 bases off J; junction bases not matched to a gene: 5. As encoded in the germline V gene, CDR1 is MNHEY while CDR2 is SVGAGI.

The receptor comes from a male donor with ankylosing spondylitis. The V and J segments used are TRBV6-5 and TRBJ1-1, with 9 central nucleotides matching TRBD1. Sequenced sample: blood, either unsorted or a sorted T cell fraction (not recorded which). The base sequence is TGTGCCAGCAGATTACAGGGGGCTTACACTGAAGCTTTCTTT. Its coded protein is CASRLQGAYTEAFF.